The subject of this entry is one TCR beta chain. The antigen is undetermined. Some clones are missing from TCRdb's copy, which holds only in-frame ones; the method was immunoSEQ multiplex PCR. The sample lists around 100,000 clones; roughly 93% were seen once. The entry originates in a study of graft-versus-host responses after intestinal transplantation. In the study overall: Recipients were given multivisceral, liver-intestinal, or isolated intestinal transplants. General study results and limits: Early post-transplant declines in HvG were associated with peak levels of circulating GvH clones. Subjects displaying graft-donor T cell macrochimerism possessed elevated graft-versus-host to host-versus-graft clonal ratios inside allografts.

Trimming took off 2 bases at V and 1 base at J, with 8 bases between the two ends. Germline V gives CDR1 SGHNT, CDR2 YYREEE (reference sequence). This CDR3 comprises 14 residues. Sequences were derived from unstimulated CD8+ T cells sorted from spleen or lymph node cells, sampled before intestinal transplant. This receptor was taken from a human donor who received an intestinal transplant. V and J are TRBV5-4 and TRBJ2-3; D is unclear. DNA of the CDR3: TGTGCCAGCAGCTTAGCCGTTGGCACAGATACGCAGTATTTT. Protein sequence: CASSLAVGTDTQYF.